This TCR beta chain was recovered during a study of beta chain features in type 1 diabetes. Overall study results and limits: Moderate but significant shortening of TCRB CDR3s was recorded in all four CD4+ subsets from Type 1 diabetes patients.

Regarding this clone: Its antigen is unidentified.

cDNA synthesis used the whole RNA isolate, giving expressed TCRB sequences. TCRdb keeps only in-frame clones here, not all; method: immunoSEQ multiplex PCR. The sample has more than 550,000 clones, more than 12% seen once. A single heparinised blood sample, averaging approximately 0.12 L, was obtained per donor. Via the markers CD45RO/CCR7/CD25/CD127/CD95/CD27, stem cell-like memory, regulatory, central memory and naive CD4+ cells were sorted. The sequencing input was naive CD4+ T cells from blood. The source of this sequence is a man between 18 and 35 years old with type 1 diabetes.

The CDR3 is CASSTPPGQLGGYTF. The CDR3 DNA sequence: TGTGCCAGCAGCACCCCACCGGGCCAGCTAGGTGGCTACACCTTC. The V and J genes are TRBV5-4 and TRBJ1-2; D gene uncertain. This CDR3 is 15 amino acids long. Trimming removed 4 bases from V and 7 bases from J, with 20 bases in between. Germline V gives CDR1 SGHNT, CDR2 YYREEE (reference sequence). The whole variable domain, remainder taken from reference TRBV5-4 and TRBJ1-2, is ETGVTQSPTHLIKTRGQQVTLRCSSQSGHNTVSWYQQALGQGPQFIFQYYREEENGRGNFPPRFSGLQFPNYSSELNVNALELDDSALYLCASSTPPGQLGGYTFGSGTRLTVV.